This T cell receptor (beta chain) emerged from a study of CD8 T cells in Susac syndrome. Bulk CD8+ and CD4+ cells came from magnetic negative isolation; CD8+ TEMRA by FACS. Reverse transcription of roughly 0.5 to 1 ug RNA was carried out with random hexamers. TCRdb recomputed calls from the immunoSEQ multiplex PCR reads with MiXCR, one row per CDR3 protein. The table includes approximately 190,000 distinct CDR3 sequences, 85% to 95% detected once. Germline V gives CDR1 LNHDA, CDR2 SQIVND (reference sequence). This CDR3 region has 16 residues. The V gene end was trimmed by 5 bases and the J gene end by 1 base; junction bases not matched to a gene: 6.

Sequenced: CD4+ T cells from PBMCs. The TCR sequence derives from a human donor in good health. This rearrangement joins TRBV19 to TRBJ1-5, with 9 bases aligning to TRBD1. CDR3 DNA: TGTGCCAGTAGTCCACCACAGGGGGCGAGCAATCAGCCCCAGCATTTT. Translating it yields CASSPPQGASNQPQHF.